This T cell receptor beta chain was recovered during a study of blood T cell repertoires in COVID-19. Study at large: Sample material is recorded as cDNA or gDNA derived from T cells, B-cell-depleted T cells, or PBMCs.

V was pared by 4 bases and J by 6 bases, with 15 bases between. CDR1 and CDR2 (germline): SGHTS, YDEGEE. The CDR3 is made up of 14 amino acids. Authors' data handling: Reference gene primer amplification yielded estimated nucleated cell counts. Libraries were prepared by immunoSEQ multiplex PCR; TCRdb keeps only in-frame clonotypes and omits some of them. V, J and clone size are taken as reported in that table, and D and trimming were inferred from the DNA itself. The sample shows some 250,000 clones, under 90% of them seen only once. This chain joins TRBV5-8 and TRBJ2-3; D uncertain. The receptor comes from a woman aged 60-70 years with active or convalescent COVID-19. The sequenced sample was peripheral blood. Here the CDR3 DNA reads TGTGCCAGCAGCCCTAGATTATTCCCGGATACGCAGTATTTT. Protein sequence: CASSPRLFPDTQYF. Based on the CDR3 plus reference TRBV5-8 and TRBJ2-3, the full variable domain is EAGVTQSPTHLIKTRGQQATLRCSPISGHTSVYWYQQALGLGLQFLLWYDEGEERNRGNFPPRFSGRQFPNYSSELNVNALELEDSALYLCASSPRLFPDTQYFGPGTRLTVL.